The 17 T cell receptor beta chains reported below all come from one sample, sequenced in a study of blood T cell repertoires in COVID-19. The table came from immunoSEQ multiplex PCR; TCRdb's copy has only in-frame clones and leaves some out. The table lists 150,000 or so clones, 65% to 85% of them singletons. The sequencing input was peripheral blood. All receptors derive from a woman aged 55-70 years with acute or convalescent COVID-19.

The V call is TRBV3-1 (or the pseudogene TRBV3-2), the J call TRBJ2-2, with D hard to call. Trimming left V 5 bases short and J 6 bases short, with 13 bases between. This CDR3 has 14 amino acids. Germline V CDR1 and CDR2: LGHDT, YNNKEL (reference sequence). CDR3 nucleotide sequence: TGTGCCAGCAGCACTAACTTTGACGCCGGGGAGCTGTTTTTT. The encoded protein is CASSTNFDAGELFF.

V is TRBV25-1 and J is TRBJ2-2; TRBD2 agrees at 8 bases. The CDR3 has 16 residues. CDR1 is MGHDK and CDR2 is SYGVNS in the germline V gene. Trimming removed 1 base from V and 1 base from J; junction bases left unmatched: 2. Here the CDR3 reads CASSESGGLNTGELFF. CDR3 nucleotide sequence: TGTGCCAGCAGTGAATCGGGGGGGTTGAACACCGGGGAGCTGTTTTTT.

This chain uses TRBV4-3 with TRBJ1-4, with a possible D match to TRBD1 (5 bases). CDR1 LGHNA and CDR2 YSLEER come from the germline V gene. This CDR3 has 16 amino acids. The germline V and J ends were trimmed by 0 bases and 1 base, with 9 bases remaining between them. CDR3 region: CASSQDAGGTNEKLFF. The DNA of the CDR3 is TGCGCCAGCAGCCAAGATGCGGGGGGAACTAATGAAAAACTGTTTTTT.

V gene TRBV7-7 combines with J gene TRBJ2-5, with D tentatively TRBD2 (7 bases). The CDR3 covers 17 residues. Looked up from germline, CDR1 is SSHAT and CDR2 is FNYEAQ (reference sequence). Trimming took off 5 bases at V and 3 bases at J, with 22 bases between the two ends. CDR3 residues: CASSPAGHDVPKETQYF. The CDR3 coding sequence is TGTGCCAGCAGCCCAGCGGGACATGATGTCCCAAAAGAGACCCAGTACTTC.

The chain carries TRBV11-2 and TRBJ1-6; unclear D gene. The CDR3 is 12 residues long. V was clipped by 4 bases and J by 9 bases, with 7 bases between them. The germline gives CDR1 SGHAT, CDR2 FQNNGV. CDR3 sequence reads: CASSSERSPLHF. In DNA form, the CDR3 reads TGTGCCAGCAGCTCCGAGCGTTCACCCCTCCACTTT.

The CDR3 region has the DNA TGTGCCAGCAGCTTACCACAGGGCCAAGAGACCCAGTACTTC. The encoded protein is CASSLPQGQETQYF. The chain has TRBV11-2 and TRBJ2-5; perhaps TRBD1 as D (6 bases). Trimming cost V 2 bases and J 1 base, with 8 bases left between them. CDR1 is SGHAT, CDR2 FQNNGV, per germline. This CDR3 region has 14 residues.

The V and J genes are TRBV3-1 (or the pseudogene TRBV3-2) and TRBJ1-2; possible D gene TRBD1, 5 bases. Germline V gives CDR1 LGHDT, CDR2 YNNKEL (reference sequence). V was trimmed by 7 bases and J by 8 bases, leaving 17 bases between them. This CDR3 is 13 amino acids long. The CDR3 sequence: CASNRGGAFGYTF. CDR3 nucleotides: TGTGCCAGCAACCGGGGAGGGGCGTTCGGCTACACCTTC.

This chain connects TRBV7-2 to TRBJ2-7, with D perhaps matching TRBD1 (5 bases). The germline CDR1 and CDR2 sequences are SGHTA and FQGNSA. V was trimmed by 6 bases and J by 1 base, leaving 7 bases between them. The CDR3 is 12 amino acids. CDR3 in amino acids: CASSRQSYEQYF. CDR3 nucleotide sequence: TGTGCCAGCAGTCGACAGTCCTACGAGCAGTACTTC. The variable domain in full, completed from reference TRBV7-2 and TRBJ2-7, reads GAGVSQSPSNKVTEKGKDVELRCDPISGHTALYWYRQSLGQGLEFLIYFQGNSAPDKSGLPSDRFSAERTGGSVSTLTIQRTQQEDSAVYLCASSRQSYEQYFGPGTRLTVT.

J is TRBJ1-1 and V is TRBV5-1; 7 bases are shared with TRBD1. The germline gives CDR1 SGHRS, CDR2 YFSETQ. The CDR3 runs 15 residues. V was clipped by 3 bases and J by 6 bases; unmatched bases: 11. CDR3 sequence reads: CASSWRQGMEPEAFF. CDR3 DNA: TGCGCCAGCAGCTGGCGACAGGGTATGGAGCCTGAAGCTTTCTTT.

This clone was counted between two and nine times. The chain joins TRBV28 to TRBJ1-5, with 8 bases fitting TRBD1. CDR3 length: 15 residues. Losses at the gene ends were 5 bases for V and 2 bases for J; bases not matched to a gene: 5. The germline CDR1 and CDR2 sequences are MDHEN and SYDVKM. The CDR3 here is CASSREDRGNQPQHF. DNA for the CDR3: TGTGCCAGCAGTCGAGAGGACAGGGGCAATCAGCCCCAGCATTTT.

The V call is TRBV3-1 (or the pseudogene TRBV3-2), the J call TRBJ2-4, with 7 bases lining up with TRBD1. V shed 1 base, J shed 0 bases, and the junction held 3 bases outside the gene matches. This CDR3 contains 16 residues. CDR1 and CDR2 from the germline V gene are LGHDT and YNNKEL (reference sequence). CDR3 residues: CASSQVGQTAKNIQYF. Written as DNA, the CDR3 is TGTGCCAGCAGCCAAGTGGGACAGACAGCCAAAAACATTCAGTACTTC.

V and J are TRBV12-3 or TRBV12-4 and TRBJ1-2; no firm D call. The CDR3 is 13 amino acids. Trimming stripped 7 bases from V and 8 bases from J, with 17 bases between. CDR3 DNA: TGTGCCAGCACTCTTTCCTTTACAGCCGGCTACACCTTC. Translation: CASTLSFTAGYTF.

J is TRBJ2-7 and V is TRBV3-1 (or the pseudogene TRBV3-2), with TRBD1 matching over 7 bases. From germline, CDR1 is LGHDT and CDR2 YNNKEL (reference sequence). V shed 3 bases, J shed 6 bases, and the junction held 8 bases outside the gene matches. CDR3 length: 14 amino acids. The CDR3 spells CASSHSLRDSEQYF. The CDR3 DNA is TGTGCCAGCAGCCATTCTCTACGGGACAGCGAGCAGTACTTC.

CDR3 coding DNA: TGTGCCAGCACCGGACAGGGGATGGGGGCCAAAAACATTCAGTACTTC. Translating it yields CASTGQGMGAKNIQYF. The rearrangement joins TRBV11-2 to TRBJ2-4; TRBD1 matches 9 bases. After removal of 7 bases from V and 1 base from J, the junction contained 8 bases not matched to a gene. CDR3 size: 16 residues. Germline CDR1 SGHAT, CDR2 FQNNGV.

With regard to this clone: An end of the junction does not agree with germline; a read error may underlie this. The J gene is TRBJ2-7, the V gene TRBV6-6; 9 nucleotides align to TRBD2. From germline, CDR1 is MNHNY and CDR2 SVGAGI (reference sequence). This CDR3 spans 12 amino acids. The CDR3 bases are TGTGCCAGCAGTTCCCCCCAGCGGGGGGCCCACTTC. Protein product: CASSSPQRGAHF.

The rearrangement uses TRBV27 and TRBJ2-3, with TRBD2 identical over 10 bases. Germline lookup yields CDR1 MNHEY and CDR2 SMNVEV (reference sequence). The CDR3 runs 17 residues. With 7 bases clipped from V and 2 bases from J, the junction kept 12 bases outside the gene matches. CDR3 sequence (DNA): TGTGCCAGCACAAACCAAAAACTAGCGGGGTACACAGATACGCAGTATTTT. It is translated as CASTNQKLAGYTDTQYF.

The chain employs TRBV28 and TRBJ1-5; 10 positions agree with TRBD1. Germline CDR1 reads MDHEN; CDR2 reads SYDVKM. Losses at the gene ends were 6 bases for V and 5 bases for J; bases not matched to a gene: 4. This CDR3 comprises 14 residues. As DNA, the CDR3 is TGTGCCAGCAGCCGGGACAGGGGATATCAGCCCCAGCATTTT. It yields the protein CASSRDRGYQPQHF. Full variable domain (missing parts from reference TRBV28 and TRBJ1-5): DVKVTQSSRYLVKRTGEKVFLECVQDMDHENMFWYRQDPGLGLRLIYFSYDVKMKEKGDIPEGYSVSREKKERFSLILESASTNQTSMYLCASSRDRGYQPQHFGDGTRLSIL.